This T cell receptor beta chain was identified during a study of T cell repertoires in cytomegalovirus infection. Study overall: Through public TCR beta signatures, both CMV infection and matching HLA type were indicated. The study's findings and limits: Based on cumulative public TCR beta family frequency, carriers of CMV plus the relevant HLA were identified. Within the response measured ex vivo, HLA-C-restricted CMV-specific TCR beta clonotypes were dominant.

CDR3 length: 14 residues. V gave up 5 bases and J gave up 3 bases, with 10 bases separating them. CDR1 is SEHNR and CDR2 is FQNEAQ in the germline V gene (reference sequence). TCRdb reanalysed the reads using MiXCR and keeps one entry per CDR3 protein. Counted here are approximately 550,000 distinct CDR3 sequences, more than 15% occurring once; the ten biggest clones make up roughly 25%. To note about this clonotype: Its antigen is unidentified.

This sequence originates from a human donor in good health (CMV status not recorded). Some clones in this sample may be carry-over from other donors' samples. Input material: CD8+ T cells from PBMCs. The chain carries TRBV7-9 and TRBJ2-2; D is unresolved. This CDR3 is CASSPTTYTGELFF. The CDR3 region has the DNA TGTGCCAGCAGCCCCACTACGTACACCGGGGAGCTGTTTTTT.